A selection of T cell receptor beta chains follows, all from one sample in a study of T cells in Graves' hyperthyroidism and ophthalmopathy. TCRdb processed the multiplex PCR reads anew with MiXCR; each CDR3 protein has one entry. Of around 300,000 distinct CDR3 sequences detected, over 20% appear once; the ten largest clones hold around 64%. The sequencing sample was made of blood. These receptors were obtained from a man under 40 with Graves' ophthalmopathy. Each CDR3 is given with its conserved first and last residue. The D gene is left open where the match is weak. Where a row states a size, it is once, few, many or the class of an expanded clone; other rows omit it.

CDR3: CASSYENLSDTQYF; DNA: TGTGCCAGCAGCTACGAAAATCTCAGCGATACGCAGTATTTT; D: .; V: TRBV6-8; length: 14; J: TRBJ2-3; size: few
CDR3: CSATRQGLNQPQHF; DNA: TGCAGTGCTACTCGGCAGGGCCTCAATCAGCCCCAGCATTTT; D: .; V: TRBV20-1; length: 14; J: TRBJ1-5; size: many
CDR3: CASSYQGTSGGYEQYF; DNA: TGTGCCAGCAGTTACCAAGGGACTAGCGGGGGATACGAGCAGTACTTC; D: TRBD2; V: TRBV6-6; length: 16; J: TRBJ2-7; size: .
CDR3: CAWAPGGANVLTF; DNA: TGTGCCTGGGCGCCTGGAGGGGCCAACGTCCTGACTTTC; D: .; V: TRBV30; length: 13; J: TRBJ2-6; size: few
CDR3: CASSPSALAGPDNEQFF; DNA: TGTGCCAGCAGCCCGAGCGCCCTAGCGGGCCCCGACAATGAGCAGTTCTTC; D: TRBD2; V: TRBV7-3; length: 17; J: TRBJ2-1; size: few
CDR3: CATSDPRQDSYKQYF; DNA: TGTGCCACCAGTGACCCCCGACAGGACTCCTACAAGCAGTACTTC; D: .; V: TRBV24-1; length: 15; J: TRBJ2-7; size: .
CDR3: CATSGDSGLSDTQYF; DNA: TGTGCCACCAGTGGTGATAGCGGCCTTTCGGATACGCAGTATTTT; D: .; V: TRBV24-1; length: 15; J: TRBJ2-3; size: many
CDR3: CSARFRGTSGTYEQYF; DNA: TGCAGTGCTAGATTTCGCGGGACTAGCGGGACCTACGAGCAGTACTTC; D: TRBD2; V: TRBV20-1; length: 16; J: TRBJ2-7; size: many
CDR3: CSASRVLALYNEQFF; DNA: TGCAGTGCTAGCCGGGTTCTAGCGCTTTACAATGAGCAGTTCTTC; D: .; V: TRBV20-1; length: 15; J: TRBJ2-1; size: few
CDR3: CASRGGVNQPQHF; DNA: TGTGCCAGCCGAGGGGGGGTCAATCAGCCCCAGCATTTT; D: .; V: TRBV6-1; length: 13; J: TRBJ1-5; size: few
CDR3: CASSDGQIIAGNTIYF; DNA: TGTGCCAGCAGTGATGGACAGATAATAGCTGGAAACACCATATATTTT; D: .; V: TRBV6-1; length: 16; J: TRBJ1-3; size: few
CDR3: CASSVGTGGPVGELFF; DNA: TGTGCCAGCAGCGTAGGGACGGGAGGGCCGGTCGGGGAGCTGTTTTTT; D: TRBD2; V: TRBV9; length: 16; J: TRBJ2-2; size: few
CDR3: CASSWTANQPQHF; DNA: TGTGCCAGTAGTTGGACAGCCAATCAGCCCCAGCATTTT; D: .; V: TRBV19; length: 13; J: TRBJ1-5; size: few
CDR3: CSATPGGSYNEQFF; DNA: TGCAGTGCTACCCCCGGGGGCTCCTACAATGAGCAGTTCTTC; D: .; V: TRBV20-1; length: 14; J: TRBJ2-1; size: .
CDR3: CASNGPYEQYF; DNA: TGTGCCAGCAACGGGCCCTACGAGCAGTACTTC; D: .; V: TRBV28; length: 11; J: TRBJ2-7; size: few
CDR3: CSAGQGGPEAFF; DNA: TGCAGTGCTGGACAGGGAGGCCCTGAAGCTTTCTTT; D: TRBD1; V: TRBV20-1; length: 12; J: TRBJ1-1; size: few
CDR3: CASSLGLDLDEQFF; DNA: TGTGCCAGCAGCTTAGGGCTGGATCTCGATGAGCAGTTCTTC; D: .; V: TRBV7-9; length: 14; J: TRBJ2-1; size: many
CDR3: CSIQPGQGVGMQYF; DNA: TGCAGCATTCAACCGGGACAGGGGGTGGGAATGCAGTACTTC; D: TRBD1; V: TRBV29-1; length: 14; J: TRBJ2-7; size: .
CDR3: CASSYSKASGTNEQFF; DNA: TGTGCCAGCAGTTATTCGAAGGCTAGCGGGACGAATGAGCAGTTCTTC; D: TRBD2; V: TRBV6-9; length: 16; J: TRBJ2-1; size: .
CDR3: CASRAGLETQYF; DNA: TGTGCCAGCAGAGCAGGGCTTGAGACCCAGTACTTC; D: .; V: TRBV28; length: 12; J: TRBJ2-5; size: few
CDR3: CASSERVGEQYF; DNA: TGTGCCAGCAGTGAAAGGGTGGGGGAGCAGTACTTC; D: .; V: TRBV6-4; length: 12; J: TRBJ2-7; size: .
CDR3: CASSEGTGISEQYF; DNA: TGCGCCAGCAGCGAGGGGACAGGGATAAGCGAGCAGTACTTC; D: TRBD1; V: TRBV5-1; length: 14; J: TRBJ2-7; size: .